A single sample gave rise to the 3 T cell receptor beta chains below, sequenced in a study of post-analysis software for immune sequencing data (dated by TCRdb to 2014 to 2015). The method behind the library was PCR. Sequencer: Illumina HiSeq 2500. To reduce PCR and sequencing biases, unique molecular identifiers were built into the TCR beta cDNA libraries. TCRdb cleaned the public reads at Q25 with fastp, built clones with MiXCR and kept in-frame beta chains. All rows with the same CDR3 protein become a single entry with the most common DNA and genes. Recorded for this sample are more than 500,000 distinct CDR3 sequences; around 36% of them occurred a single time. In total, the top ten clones hold about 6% of the sample. What the work shows at the level of the full study, not this receptor alone: Significantly higher frequencies in patients than in controls were found for several TRBV segments, including TRBV5-6, TRBV5-1 and TRBV20-1.

Antigen specificity for these receptors is unknown. The source material was blood. Receptors were obtained from a girl under 18 with multiple sclerosis.

This clonotype was picked up a small number of times. The chain joins TRBV28 to TRBJ2-1; a possible D gene is TRBD1 (5 bases). This CDR3 is built from 14 residues. The germline V gene encodes CDR1 MDHEN and CDR2 SYDVKM. The V and J ends lost 3 bases and 3 bases respectively, with 9 bases between them. The chain's CDR3 is CASSFDSHYNEQFF. CDR3 coding DNA: TGTGCCAGCAGTTTTGACAGCCACTACAATGAGCAGTTCTTC.

The V and J genes are TRBV20-1 and TRBJ1-4; maybe TRBD1 (5 bases). Germline V CDR1 and CDR2: DFQATT, SNEGSKA (reference sequence). V gave up 5 bases and J gave up 0 bases, with 19 bases separating them. The CDR3 loop spans 17 amino acids. CDR3 in DNA: TGCAGTGCTGGTTTGACAGACGACATAGCAACTAATGAAAAACTGTTTTTT. Its protein product is CSAGLTDDIATNEKLFF.

This clonotype was recorded a few times. This rearrangement joins TRBV2 to TRBJ2-1; D possibly corresponds to TRBD1 (7 bases). The germline V and J ends were trimmed by 8 bases and 8 bases, with 19 bases remaining between them. CDR3 length equals 14 residues. Germline V gene data show CDR1 as SNHLY and CDR2 as FYNNEI. The DNA of the CDR3 is TGTGCCAGCGCTTTACAGGGGAGGTCGGATGAGCAGTTCTTC. It yields the protein CASALQGRSDEQFF.